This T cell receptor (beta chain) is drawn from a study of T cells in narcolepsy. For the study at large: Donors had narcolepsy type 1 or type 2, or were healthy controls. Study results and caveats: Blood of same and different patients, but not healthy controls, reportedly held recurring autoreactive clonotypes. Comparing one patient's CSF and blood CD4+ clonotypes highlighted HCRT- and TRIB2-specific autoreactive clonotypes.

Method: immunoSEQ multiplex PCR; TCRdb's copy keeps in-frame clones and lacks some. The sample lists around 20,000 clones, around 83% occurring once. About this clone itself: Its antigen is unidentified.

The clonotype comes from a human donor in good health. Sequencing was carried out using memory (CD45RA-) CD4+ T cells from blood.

The CDR3 DNA follows: TGTGCCAGCAGTGGGGTCAGAACGAACACTGAAGCTTTCTTT. This gives the protein CASSGVRTNTEAFF. The V and J genes are TRBV2 and TRBJ1-1; D not resolved. There are 14 residues in the CDR3. Germline CDR1 reads SNHLY; CDR2 reads FYNNEI. With 4 bases removed from V and 1 base from J, the gap between germline ends came to 10 bases.